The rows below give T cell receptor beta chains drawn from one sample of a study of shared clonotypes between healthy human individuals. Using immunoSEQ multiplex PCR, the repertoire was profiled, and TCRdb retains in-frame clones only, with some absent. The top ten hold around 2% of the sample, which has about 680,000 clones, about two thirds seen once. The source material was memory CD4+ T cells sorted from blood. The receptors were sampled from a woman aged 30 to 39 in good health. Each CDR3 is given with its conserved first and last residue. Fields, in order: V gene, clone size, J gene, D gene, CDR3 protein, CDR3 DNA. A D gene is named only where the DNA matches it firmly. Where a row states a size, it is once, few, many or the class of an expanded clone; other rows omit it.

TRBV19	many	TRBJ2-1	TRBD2	CASRLAGVENEQFF	TGTGCCAGCAGACTAGCGGGAGTCGAAAATGAGCAGTTCTTC
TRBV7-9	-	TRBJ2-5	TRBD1	CASSPGQGQETQYF	TGTGCCAGCAGCCCCGGACAGGGTCAAGAGACCCAGTACTTC
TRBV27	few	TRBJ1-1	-	CASSLPGKNTEAFF	TGTGCCAGCAGTTTACCAGGGAAGAACACTGAAGCTTTCTTT
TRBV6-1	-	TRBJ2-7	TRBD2	CASSVLAGGYEQYF	TGTGCCAGCAGTGTTCTAGCGGGAGGTTACGAGCAGTACTTC
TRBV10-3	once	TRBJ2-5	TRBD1	CAISESTGTGTQYF	TGTGCCATCAGTGAGTCGACAGGGACCGGGACCCAGTACTTC
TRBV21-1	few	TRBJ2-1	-	CASSKVASADNEQFF	TGTGCCAGCAGCAAAGTCGCTAGCGCCGACAATGAGCAGTTCTTC
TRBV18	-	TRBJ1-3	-	CASSPRTNSGNTIYF	TGTGCCAGCTCACCACGAACTAACTCTGGAAACACCATATATTTT
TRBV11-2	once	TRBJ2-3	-	CASSPLGSGFGDTQYF	TGTGCCAGCAGCCCATTGGGATCAGGGTTTGGAGATACGCAGTATTTT
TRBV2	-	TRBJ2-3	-	CASSWRVGTDTQYF	TGTGCCAGCTCATGGCGGGTGGGCACAGATACGCAGTATTTT
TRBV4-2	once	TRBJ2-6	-	CASSQDIRAGRVKSRGANVLTF	TGTGCCAGCAGCCAAGACATTCGGGCGGGCAGGGTCAAGTCCCGCGGGGCCAACGTCCTGACTTTC
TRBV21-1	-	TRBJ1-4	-	CASSNTDREWAEKLFF	TGTGCCAGCAGCAATACGGACAGGGAGTGGGCTGAAAAACTGTTTTTT
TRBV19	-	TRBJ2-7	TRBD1	CASSTSGTGSLDEQYF	TGTGCCAGTAGTACTTCCGGGACAGGGAGTTTGGACGAGCAGTACTTC
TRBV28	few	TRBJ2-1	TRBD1	CASKSTGFHEQFF	TGTGCCAGCAAGTCGACAGGGTTCCATGAGCAGTTCTTC
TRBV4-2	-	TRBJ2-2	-	CASSQTVNTGELFF	TGTGCCAGCAGCCAGACGGTGAACACCGGGGAGCTGTTTTTT
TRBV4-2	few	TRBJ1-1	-	CASSQFRNEAFF	TGTGCCAGCAGCCAATTTAGGAACGAAGCTTTCTTT
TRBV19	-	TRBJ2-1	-	CASSWSGVSYNEQFF	TGTGCCAGTAGTTGGTCGGGAGTCTCCTACAATGAGCAGTTCTTC
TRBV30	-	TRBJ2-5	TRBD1	CACASGRQGIQTQYF	TGTGCCTGTGCAAGTGGGAGACAGGGGATACAGACCCAGTACTTC
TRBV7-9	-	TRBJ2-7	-	CASSVAGYEQYF	TGTGCCAGCAGCGTTGCGGGATACGAGCAGTACTTC
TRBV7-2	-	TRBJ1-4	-	CASSLVMSNPANEKLFF	TGTGCCAGCAGCTTAGTTATGTCTAATCCAGCTAATGAAAAACTGTTTTTT
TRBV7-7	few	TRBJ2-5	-	CASSFGPQETQYF	TGTGCCAGCAGCTTTGGGCCACAAGAGACCCAGTACTTC
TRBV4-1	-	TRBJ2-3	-	CASSQDHHLAQGTQYF	TGCGCCAGCAGCCAAGATCACCACCTAGCCCAAGGTACGCAGTATTTT
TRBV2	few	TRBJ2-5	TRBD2	CASKGGSETQYF	TGTGCCAGCAAGGGAGGGAGCGAGACCCAGTACTTC
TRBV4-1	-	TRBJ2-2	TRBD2	CASSQGSSGKSGELFF	TGCGCCAGCAGCCAAGGCAGTAGCGGGAAGAGCGGGGAGCTGTTTTTT
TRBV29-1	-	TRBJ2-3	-	CSVGLLHTDTQYF	TGCAGCGTTGGGCTCCTACACACAGATACGCAGTATTTT
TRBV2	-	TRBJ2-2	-	CASGLYTGELFF	TGTGCCAGCGGGTTATACACCGGGGAGCTGTTTTTT
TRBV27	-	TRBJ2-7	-	CARRKVLRTYEQYF	TGTGCCAGGAGAAAAGTCCTAAGAACCTACGAGCAGTACTTC
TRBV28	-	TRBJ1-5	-	CASSFWTSMGGFQPQHF	TGTGCCAGCAGTTTCTGGACATCCATGGGCGGTTTTCAGCCCCAGCATTTT
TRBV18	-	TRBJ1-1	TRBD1	CASSPLGQGQNTEAFF	TGTGCCAGCTCACCATTGGGACAGGGACAGAACACTGAAGCTTTCTTT
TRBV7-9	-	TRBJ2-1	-	CASSYPRGQFRNSYNEQFF	TGTGCCAGCAGCTACCCACGGGGACAATTTAGGAACTCCTACAATGAGCAGTTCTTC
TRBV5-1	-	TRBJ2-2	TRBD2	CASSQGAGGPYTGELFF	TGCGCCAGCAGCCAGGGAGCGGGAGGGCCTTACACCGGGGAGCTGTTTTTT
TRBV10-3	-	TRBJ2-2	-	CAISAPGSNTGELFF	TGTGCCATCAGTGCCCCCGGTTCGAACACCGGGGAGCTGTTTTTT
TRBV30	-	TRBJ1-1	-	CAWSSGPFSRGEAFF	TGTGCCTGGAGCTCCGGGCCCTTTAGCCGGGGTGAAGCTTTCTTT
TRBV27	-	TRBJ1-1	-	CASSLGLTTEAFF	TGTGCCAGCAGTTTAGGTCTGACTACTGAAGCTTTCTTT
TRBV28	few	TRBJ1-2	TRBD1	CATLGTVYGYTF	TGTGCCACCCTTGGGACAGTGTATGGCTACACCTTC
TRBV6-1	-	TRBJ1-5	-	CASTGQSNQPQHF	TGTGCCAGCACAGGACAGAGCAATCAGCCCCAGCATTTT
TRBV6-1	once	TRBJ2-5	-	CASSKFETQYF	TGTGCCAGCAGCAAATTCGAGACCCAGTACTTC
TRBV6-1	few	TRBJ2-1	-	CASSGTPNEQFF	TGTGCCAGCAGTGGGACCCCCAATGAGCAGTTCTTC
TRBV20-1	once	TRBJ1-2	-	CSASWGAGYTF	TGCAGTGCTAGTTGGGGGGCTGGCTACACCTTC
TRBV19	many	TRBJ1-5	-	CASRGTLTNQPQHF	TGTGCCAGTAGGGGGACACTCACCAATCAGCCCCAGCATTTT
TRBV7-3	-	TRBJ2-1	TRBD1	CASSLGTGNEQFF	TGTGCCAGCAGCCTAGGGACAGGCAATGAGCAGTTCTTC
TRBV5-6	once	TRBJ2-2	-	CASSLVGLLSGELFF	TGTGCCAGCAGCTTGGTGGGGCTATTGTCCGGGGAGCTGTTTTTT
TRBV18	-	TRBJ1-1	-	CASSRSLTENTEAFF	TGTGCCAGCTCACGCTCACTTACAGAGAACACTGAAGCTTTCTTT
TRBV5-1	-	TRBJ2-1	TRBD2	CASSVGLAGVEQFF	TGCGCCAGCAGCGTGGGACTAGCGGGAGTTGAGCAGTTCTTC
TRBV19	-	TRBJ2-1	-	CASKSAASYNEQFF	TGTGCCAGTAAATCAGCGGCTTCCTACAATGAGCAGTTCTTC
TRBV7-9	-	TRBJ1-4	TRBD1	CASSALRDREEKLFF	TGTGCCAGCAGCGCGTTGCGGGACAGGGAAGAAAAACTGTTTTTT
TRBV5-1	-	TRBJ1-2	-	CASRSIGTAGYGYTF	TGCGCCAGCAGATCAATCGGGACGGCGGGCTATGGCTACACCTTC
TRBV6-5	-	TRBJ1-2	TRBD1	CASRIDRDAYGYTF	TGTGCCAGCAGAATCGACAGGGATGCCTATGGCTACACCTTC
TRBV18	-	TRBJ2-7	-	CASSPPGEQYF	TGTGCCAGCTCACCACCGGGGGAGCAGTACTTC
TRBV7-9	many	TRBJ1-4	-	CASSPSGGWDEKLFF	TGTGCCAGCAGCCCGTCGGGAGGGTGGGATGAAAAACTGTTTTTT
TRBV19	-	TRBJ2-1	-	CASRSSDFPSNEQFF	TGTGCCAGTCGTTCGTCGGACTTCCCGAGCAATGAGCAGTTCTTC
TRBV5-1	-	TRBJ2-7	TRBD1	CASSLKGQGAISYEQYF	TGCGCCAGCAGCTTAAAAGGACAGGGTGCTATATCCTACGAGCAGTACTTC
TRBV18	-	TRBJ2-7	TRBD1	CASSPSTGAVGEQYF	TGTGCCAGCTCACCATCGACAGGGGCAGTCGGCGAGCAGTACTTC
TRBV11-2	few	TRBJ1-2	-	CASSLRTYGYTF	TGTGCCAGCAGCTTGAGGACCTATGGCTACACCTTC
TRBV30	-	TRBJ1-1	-	CAWSFSHRNTEAFF	TGTGCCTGGAGTTTCTCACACCGTAACACTGAAGCTTTCTTT
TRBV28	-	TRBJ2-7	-	CASSFAPGADYEQYF	TGTGCCAGCAGTTTCGCTCCTGGGGCGGATTACGAGCAGTACTTC
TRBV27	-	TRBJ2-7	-	CASRFATSYEQYF	TGTGCCAGCAGATTCGCGACTTCCTACGAGCAGTACTTC
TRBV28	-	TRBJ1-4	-	CASSLGGNEKLFF	TGTGCCAGCAGCCTCGGAGGTAATGAAAAACTGTTTTTT
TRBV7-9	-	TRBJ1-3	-	CASSLDGGPGNTIYF	TGTGCCAGCAGCTTAGACGGGGGGCCTGGAAACACCATATATTTT
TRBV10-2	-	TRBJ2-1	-	CASSRWIAESSVF	TGCGCCAGCAGCCGGTGGATAGCGGAGAGTTCGGTCTTC
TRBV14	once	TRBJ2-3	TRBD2	CASSRPFGGSLTDTQYF	TGTGCCAGCAGCCGACCTTTTGGCGGGAGTTTAACAGATACGCAGTATTTT